One and the same sample provided the 3 T cell receptor beta chains below, sequenced in a study of shared clonotypes between healthy human individuals. Only in-frame clones appear in the TCRdb table, and some are missing; sequencing was by immunoSEQ multiplex PCR. The table has 1 million to 1.2 million clones, about 72% seen once. Sequenced sample: memory CD4+ T cells from PBMCs. Described subset: CD45RA-negative fraction. These TCRs come from a young man in good health. Some clones in this sample may be carry-over from other donors' samples.

This clone was observed a handful of times. The chain is built from TRBV2 and TRBJ2-5; no definite D call. This CDR3 spans 13 amino acids. Trimming pared 7 bases from V and 4 bases from J, leaving 13 bases between. Germline V gene lookup returns CDR1 SNHLY and CDR2 FYNNEI. CDR3 protein: CASTQAQTETQYF. The CDR3 region has the DNA TGTGCCAGCACTCAAGCGCAGACAGAGACCCAGTACTTC.

The chain joins TRBV19 to TRBJ1-5; 10 nucleotides match TRBD1. The CDR3 has 16 residues. Germline V gene sequence: CDR1 LNHDA, CDR2 SQIVND (reference sequence). V shed 11 bases, J shed 0 bases, and the junction held 10 bases outside the gene matches. The CDR3 DNA follows: TGTGCCGCAGACAGGGGGCGGGGATATAGCAATCAGCCCCAGCATTTT. Translated: CAADRGRGYSNQPQHF.

The genes are TRBV30 and TRBJ1-5, with no clear D. Germline V lookup: CDR1 GTSNPN, CDR2 SVGIG (reference sequence). V gave up 0 bases and J gave up 4 bases, with 10 bases separating them. The CDR3 length is 14 residues. CDR3 in amino acids: CAWSVSSFNQPQHF. The CDR3 DNA reads as TGTGCCTGGAGTGTTTCAAGTTTTAATCAGCCCCAGCATTTT.